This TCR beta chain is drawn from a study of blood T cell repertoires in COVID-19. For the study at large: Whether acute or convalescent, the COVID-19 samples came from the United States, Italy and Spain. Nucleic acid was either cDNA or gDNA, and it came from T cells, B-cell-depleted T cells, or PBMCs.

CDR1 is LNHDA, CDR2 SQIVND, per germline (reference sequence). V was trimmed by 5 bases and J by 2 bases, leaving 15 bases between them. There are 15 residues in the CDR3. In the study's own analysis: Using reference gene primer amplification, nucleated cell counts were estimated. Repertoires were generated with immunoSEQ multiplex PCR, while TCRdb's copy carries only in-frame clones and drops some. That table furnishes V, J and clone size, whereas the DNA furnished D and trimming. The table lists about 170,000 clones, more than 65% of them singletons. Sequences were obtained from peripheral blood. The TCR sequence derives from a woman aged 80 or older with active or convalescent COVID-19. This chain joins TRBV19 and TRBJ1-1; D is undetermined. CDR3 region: CASSPTTELNTEAFF. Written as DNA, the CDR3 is TGTGCCAGTAGTCCCACCACAGAATTAAACACTGAAGCTTTCTTT.